This T cell receptor (beta chain) was recorded in a study of siplizumab effects on memory and regulatory T cells. Comments on this clone: What it binds is unknown.

The mixed lymphocyte reaction cells were held in coculture (37°C) for around six days. Responder PBMCs received a CFSE label and stimulator PBMCs a Violet Dye label, and the cells were mixed 1:1. The CDR3 is 13 amino acids. V shed 8 bases, J shed 5 bases, and the junction held 5 bases outside the gene matches. Germline lookup yields CDR1 LNHDA and CDR2 SQIVND (reference sequence). Clones were sequenced by immunoSEQ multiplex PCR, and TCRdb holds only the in-frame ones, with some missing. The data hold 6,000 to 8,500 clones, with about 36% observed a single time. Notes on the study in general: Whether proliferating Tregs in siplizumab cultures suppress was not functionally confirmed.

The rearrangement links TRBV19 to TRBJ2-2; 7 bases are shared with TRBD2. This clonotype originated in a human donor in good health; the cells came from an allogeneic mixed lymphocyte reaction. The sample was CFSE-low (dividing) CD8+ T cells sorted from an allogeneic mixed lymphocyte reaction. CDR3 protein: CASLAGLTGELFF. DNA for the CDR3: TGTGCCAGTTTAGCGGGCCTTACCGGGGAGCTGTTTTTT.